The T cell receptor beta chain described here comes from a study of T cells in localized non-small cell lung cancer. General study findings and limits: In adjacent lung, a median about 54 of the top 100 tumor clones were found. An association was observed between higher blood T cell density and longer overall survival. Among the tissues sampled, uninvolved adjacent lung had the highest T cell clonality, above tumor.

Produced via immunoSEQ multiplex PCR; TCRdb's table is partial and in-frame only. The data contain about 3,400 clones, roughly 22% of them seen just once; the ten biggest clones take up roughly 6%. Germline V gene data show CDR1 as SGHNT and CDR2 as YENEEA. V dropped 0 bases and J dropped 3 bases, with 9 bases sitting between them. CDR3 length: 14 residues. This clone is judged medium-sized. Its antigen is not identified. The TCR originated in a man between 18 and 55 years old with stage II lung adenocarcinoma. Sequencing used lung tumor tissue, obtained before any cancer treatment. The rearrangement links TRBV11-3 to TRBJ2-7; the D gene is possibly TRBD1 (5 bases). CDR3 bases: TGTGCCAGCAGCTTAGAAAAAAGGGGCTACGAGCAGTACTTC. This sequence encodes CASSLEKRGYEQYF.